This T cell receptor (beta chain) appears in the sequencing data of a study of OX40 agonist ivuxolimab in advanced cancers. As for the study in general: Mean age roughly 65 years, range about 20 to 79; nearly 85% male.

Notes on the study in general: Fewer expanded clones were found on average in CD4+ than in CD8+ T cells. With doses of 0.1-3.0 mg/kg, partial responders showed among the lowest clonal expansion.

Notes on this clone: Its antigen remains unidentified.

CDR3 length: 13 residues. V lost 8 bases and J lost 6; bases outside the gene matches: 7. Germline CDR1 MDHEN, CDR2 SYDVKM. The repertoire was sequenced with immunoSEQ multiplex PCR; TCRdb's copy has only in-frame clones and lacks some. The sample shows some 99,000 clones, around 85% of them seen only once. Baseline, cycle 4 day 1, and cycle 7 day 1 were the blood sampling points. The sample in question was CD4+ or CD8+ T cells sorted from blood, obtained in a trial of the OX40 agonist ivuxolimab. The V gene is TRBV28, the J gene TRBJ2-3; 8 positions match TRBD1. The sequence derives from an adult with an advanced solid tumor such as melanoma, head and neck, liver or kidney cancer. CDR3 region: CASGGQGADTQYF. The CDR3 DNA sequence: TGTGCCAGCGGTGGACAGGGTGCCGATACGCAGTATTTT.